This T cell receptor (beta chain) was obtained from a study of CD8+CD57+ T cells in acquired aplastic anemia (dated by TCRdb to the late 2010s). In the study overall: On average, sorted CD4+ and CD8+ cells yielded around 3.4 ug of extracted DNA, with a range of about 0.18 to 27.4 ug. CD8+CD57+ expansion was defined as frequency above the mean frequency observed in healthy subjects.

On this clonotype: Its antigen remains unidentified. Nothing much larger sits one base from this clone, and base qualities are not available.

The germline V gene (reference sequence) supplies CDR1 DFQATT and CDR2 SNEGSKA. The CDR3 measures 12 amino acids from cysteine to phenylalanine. Only the CDR3 DNA stays, 36 bases, in frame from base 1. V and J are truncated by 2 bases and 0 bases respectively, leaving an intervening sequence of 4 bases. The paper as a whole reports these results and caveats: CD8+ Simpson's diversity did not differ significantly between patients and healthy controls (P=0.060). Approximately 31 CD8+ CDR3 sequences were found in both patients and controls but appeared to be highly expressed in patients and within the immunodominant clones of the patients.

Expansion of CD8+CD57+ cells had been shown by flow cytometry in the patients chosen for sequencing. Every patient had a diagnosis of severe acquired aplastic anemia based on International Study of Aplastic Anemia and Agranulocytosis and Camitta criteria. No therapy had been received by the patients at the time of blood sampling. In the study, sorted CD4+ and CD8+ blood T cells from patients with severe aplastic anemia and from healthy subjects underwent deep sequencing of TCR repertoires. In the USA, patient enrollment took place under clinicaltrials.gov protocols 00001620, 01623167, 00001397, 00071045, 00081523 and 00961064. Ficoll-Paque density gradient centrifugation was used to isolate peripheral blood mononuclear cells. Before DNA extraction, CD4+ and CD8+ T cells were sorted with FACS or magnetic beads. Genomic DNA was used as template for profiling of TCR beta VDJ combinations and CDR3 sequences. An Illumina HiSeq 2000 was the platform used for TCR repertoire sequencing. Turning to the authors' computational methods: Repertoire assessment relied on Simpson's diversity index, CDR3 size and DJ length profiles, and TRBV/TRBJ rearrangement plots. The most abundant DNA sequence in the deep sequencing data was defined as the immunodominant clone. CDR3 amino acid sequences were checked for sharing across subjects and were also compared against the VDJdb database and published repertoires. The public sequencing data were trimmed at Q25 with fastp and processed into clonotypes with MiXCR by TCRdb, which kept only in-frame beta chains. Every entry covers one CDR3 protein and lists the most common genes and DNA from its rows. TCRdb assigned the V and J calls; the authors' analysis was not used. The sample includes approximately 130,000 distinct CDR3 sequences, with 55% to 60% observed a single time. The ten largest make up roughly 30% of the sample.

This chain is built from TRBV20-1 and TRBJ1-1; the D gene is not confidently resolved. The TCR was taken from a human donor with aplastic anemia. Sequencing was carried out using sorted CD4+, CD8+, or CD8+CD57+ T cells (not recorded which) from PBMCs. The bases are TGCAGTGCTAGAAAGGTGAACACTGAAGCTTTCTTT. This gives the protein CSARKVNTEAFF.